The clone carrying this T cell receptor beta chain has only one observation. This sample is drawn from a study of blood T cell repertoires in COVID-19. Across the study: Material from acute and convalescent COVID-19 was sourced from the United States, Italy and Spain. T cells, B-cell-depleted T cells, or PBMCs supplied cDNA or gDNA.

Germline V gives CDR1 SGHTA, CDR2 FQGNSA. CDR3 length equals 15 residues. Losses at the gene ends were 5 bases for V and 8 bases for J; bases not matched to a gene: 10. In the authors' workflow: Reference gene primer amplification in the assay estimated nucleated cell counts. Clones were sequenced by immunoSEQ multiplex PCR, and TCRdb holds only the in-frame ones, with some missing. V, J and clone size were drawn from that table, and D and trimming were deduced from the DNA. The sample carries about 170,000 clones, 83% recorded once. The receptor was derived from a woman of 80 years or more with acute or convalescent COVID-19. Source material: peripheral blood. The chain uses TRBV7-2 and TRBJ1-3, with 9 bases matching TRBD1. The CDR3 region has the DNA TGTGCCAGCAGCCCAGAGGGGACAGGGAGACACACCATATATTTT. Translation: CASSPEGTGRHTIYF. The variable domain in full, with the rest retrieved from reference TRBV7-2 and TRBJ1-3, is GAGVSQSPSNKVTEKGKDVELRCDPISGHTALYWYRQSLGQGLEFLIYFQGNSAPDKSGLPSDRFSAERTGGSVSTLTIQRTQQEDSAVYLCASSPEGTGRHTIYFGEGSWLTVV.